This TCR beta chain derives from a study of T cells in Graves' hyperthyroidism and ophthalmopathy. Findings and caveats of the study: It was a median around 6 months before onset that the model predicted ophthalmopathy. Most thyroid-expanded clonotypes above 0.001 were also found in blood.

Researchers defined stable Graves' hyperthyroidism as no ophthalmopathy progression within 18 months. Together with thyroid ultrasound, orbital computed tomography, serum thyroxine and TRAb, clinical symptoms were used for diagnoses. Only a few counts were recorded for this clonotype. Antigen: not known. TCR beta CDR3 regions were amplified from RNA. RT-PCR in the first round (using the HTBI primer set) targeted the TCR CDR3. TCRdb independently ran MiXCR on the multiplex PCR reads; one entry per CDR3 protein. The sample yields a few hundred thousand distinct CDR3 sequences, 40% to 55% seen once. The clonotype comes from a woman between 18 and 30 years old with Graves' hyperthyroidism. The material sequenced was peripheral blood or thyroid tissue (not recorded which).

The CDR3 loop is CASSEIFTGAGGELFF. The CDR3 coding sequence is TGTGCCAGCAGTGAAATATTTACAGGGGCGGGCGGGGAGCTGTTTTTT. This rearrangement joins TRBV6-1 to TRBJ2-2; the match to TRBD1 covers 7 bases. V gave up 2 bases and J gave up 7 bases; unmatched junction bases: 10. Looked up from germline, CDR1 is MNHNS and CDR2 is SASEGT. The CDR3 has 16 amino acids.